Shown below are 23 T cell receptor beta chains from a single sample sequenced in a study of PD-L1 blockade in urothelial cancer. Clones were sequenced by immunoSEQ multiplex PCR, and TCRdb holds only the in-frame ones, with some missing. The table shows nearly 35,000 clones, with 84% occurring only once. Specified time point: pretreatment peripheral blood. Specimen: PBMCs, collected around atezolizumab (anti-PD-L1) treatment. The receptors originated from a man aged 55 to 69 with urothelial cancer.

The CDR3 nucleotides read TGCGCCAGCAGCGGTACCCTCAGCGCCAACACAGATACGCAGTATTTT. As protein: CASSGTLSANTDTQYF. The chain carries TRBV5-1 and TRBJ2-3; unclear D gene. Germline V gene data show CDR1 as SGHRS and CDR2 as YFSETQ. This CDR3 region has 16 residues. The V end was cut by 4 bases, the J end by 2 bases, with 17 bases between.

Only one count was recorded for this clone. CDR3 DNA sequence: TGTGCCAGCAGCAAAACCGCGGGATCTAACTATGGCTACACCTTC. Protein product: CASSKTAGSNYGYTF. The chain has TRBV25-1 and TRBJ1-2, with D unresolved. The CDR3 has 15 residues. V lost 6 bases to trimming and J lost 0 bases, with 14 bases between them. Germline V gives CDR1 MGHDK, CDR2 SYGVNS.

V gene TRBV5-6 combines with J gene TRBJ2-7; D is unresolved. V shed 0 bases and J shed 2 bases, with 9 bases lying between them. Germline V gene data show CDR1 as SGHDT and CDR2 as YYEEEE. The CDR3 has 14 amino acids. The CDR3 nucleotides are TGTGCCAGCAGCTTGGTGGGCGACCCCTACGAGCAGTACTTC. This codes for CASSLVGDPYEQYF.

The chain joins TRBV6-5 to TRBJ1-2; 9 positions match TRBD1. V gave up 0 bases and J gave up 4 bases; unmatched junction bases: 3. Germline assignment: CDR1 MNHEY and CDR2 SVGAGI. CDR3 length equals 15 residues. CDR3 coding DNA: TGTGCCAGCAGTTACTCGACAGGGGGTGGCTATGGCTACACCTTC. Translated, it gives CASSYSTGGGYGYTF.

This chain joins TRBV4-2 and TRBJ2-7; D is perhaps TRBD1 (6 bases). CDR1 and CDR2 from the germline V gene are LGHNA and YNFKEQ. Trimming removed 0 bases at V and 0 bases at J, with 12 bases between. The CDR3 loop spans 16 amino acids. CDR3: CASSQDGQFNSYEQYF. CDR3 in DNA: TGTGCCAGCAGCCAAGATGGACAGTTTAACTCCTACGAGCAGTACTTC.

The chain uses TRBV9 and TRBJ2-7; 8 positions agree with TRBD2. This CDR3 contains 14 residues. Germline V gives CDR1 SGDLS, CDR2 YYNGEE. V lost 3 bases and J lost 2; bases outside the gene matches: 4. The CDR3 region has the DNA TGTGCCAGCAGCGCCCCCGGGGGGGCCTACGAGCAGTACTTC. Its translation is CASSAPGGAYEQYF.

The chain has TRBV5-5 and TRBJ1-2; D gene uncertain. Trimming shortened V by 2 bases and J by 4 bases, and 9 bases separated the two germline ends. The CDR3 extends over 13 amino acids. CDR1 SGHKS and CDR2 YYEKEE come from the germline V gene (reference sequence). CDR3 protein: CASSLAGPYGYTF. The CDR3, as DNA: TGTGCCAGCAGCTTAGCAGGTCCCTATGGCTACACCTTC.

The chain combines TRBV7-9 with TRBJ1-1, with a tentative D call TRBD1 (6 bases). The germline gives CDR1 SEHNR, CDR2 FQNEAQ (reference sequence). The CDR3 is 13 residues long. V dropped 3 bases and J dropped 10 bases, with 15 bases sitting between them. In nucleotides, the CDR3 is TGTGCCAGCAGCTTTCAGGGGCCCCCTTTAGCTTTCTTT. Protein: CASSFQGPPLAFF.

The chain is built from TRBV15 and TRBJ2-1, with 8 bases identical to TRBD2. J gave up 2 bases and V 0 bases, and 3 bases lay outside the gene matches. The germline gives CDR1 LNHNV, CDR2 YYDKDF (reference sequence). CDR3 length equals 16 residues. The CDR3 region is CATSRDLAGTYNEQFF. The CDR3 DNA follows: TGTGCCACCAGCAGAGATTTAGCGGGGACCTACAATGAGCAGTTCTTC. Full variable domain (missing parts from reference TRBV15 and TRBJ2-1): DAMVIQNPRYQVTQFGKPVTLSCSQTLNHNVMYWYQQKSSQAPKLLFHYYDKDFNNEADTPDNFQSRRPNTSFCFLDIRSPGLGDTAMYLCATSRDLAGTYNEQFFGPGTRLTVL.

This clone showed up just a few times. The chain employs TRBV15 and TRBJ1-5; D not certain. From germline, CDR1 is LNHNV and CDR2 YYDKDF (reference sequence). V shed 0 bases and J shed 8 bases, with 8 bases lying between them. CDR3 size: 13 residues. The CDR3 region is CATSRDLGEPQHF. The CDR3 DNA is TGTGCCACCAGCAGAGATTTAGGAGAGCCCCAGCATTTT.

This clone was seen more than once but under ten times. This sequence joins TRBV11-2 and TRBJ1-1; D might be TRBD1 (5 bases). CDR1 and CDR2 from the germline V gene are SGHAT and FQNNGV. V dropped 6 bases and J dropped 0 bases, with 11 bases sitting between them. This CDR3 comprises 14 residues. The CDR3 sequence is CASSWGGMNTEAFF. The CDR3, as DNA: TGTGCCAGCAGTTGGGGGGGTATGAACACTGAAGCTTTCTTT.

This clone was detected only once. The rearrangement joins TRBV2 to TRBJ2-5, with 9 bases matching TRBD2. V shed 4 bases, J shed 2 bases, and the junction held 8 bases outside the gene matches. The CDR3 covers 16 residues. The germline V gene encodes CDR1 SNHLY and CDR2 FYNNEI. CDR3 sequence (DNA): TGTGCCAGCAGTGTACGCAGCGGGAGGAAACAAGAGACCCAGTACTTC. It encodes CASSVRSGRKQETQYF.

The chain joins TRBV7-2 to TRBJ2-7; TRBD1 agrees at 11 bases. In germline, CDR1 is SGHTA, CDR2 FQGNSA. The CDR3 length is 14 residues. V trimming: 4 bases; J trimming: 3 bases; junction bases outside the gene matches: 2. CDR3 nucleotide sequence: TGTGCCAGCAGCTCGGGACAGGGGGTCTACGAGCAGTACTTC. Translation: CASSSGQGVYEQYF.

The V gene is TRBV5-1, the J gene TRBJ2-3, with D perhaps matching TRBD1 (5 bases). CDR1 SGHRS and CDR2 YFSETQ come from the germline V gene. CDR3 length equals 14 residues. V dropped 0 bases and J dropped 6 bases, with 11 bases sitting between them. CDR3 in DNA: TGCGCCAGCAGCTTGGCCGGACACCCTGATACGCAGTATTTT. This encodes CASSLAGHPDTQYF.

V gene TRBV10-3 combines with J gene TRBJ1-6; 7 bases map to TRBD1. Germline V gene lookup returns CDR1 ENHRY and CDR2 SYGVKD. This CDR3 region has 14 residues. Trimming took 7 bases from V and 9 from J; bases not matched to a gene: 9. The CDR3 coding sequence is TGTGCCATCACTATCGACAGGGACGGTTCACCCCTCCACTTT. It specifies CAITIDRDGSPLHF.

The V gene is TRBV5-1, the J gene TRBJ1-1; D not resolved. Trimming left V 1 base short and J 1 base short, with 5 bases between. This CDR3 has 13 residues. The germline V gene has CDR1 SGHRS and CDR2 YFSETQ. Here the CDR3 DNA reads TGCGCCAGCAGCTTGAGACAGAACACTGAAGCTTTCTTT. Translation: CASSLRQNTEAFF.

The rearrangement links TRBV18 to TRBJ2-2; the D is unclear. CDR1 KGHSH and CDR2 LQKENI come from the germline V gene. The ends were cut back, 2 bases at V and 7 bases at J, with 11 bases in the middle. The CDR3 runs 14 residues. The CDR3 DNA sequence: TGTGCCAGCTCACCAGCCGCGTTTGGCGGGGAGCTGTTTTTT. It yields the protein CASSPAAFGGELFF.

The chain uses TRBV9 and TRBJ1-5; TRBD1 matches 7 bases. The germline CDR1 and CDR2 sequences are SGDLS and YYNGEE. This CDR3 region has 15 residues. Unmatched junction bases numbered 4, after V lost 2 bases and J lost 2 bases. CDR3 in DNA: TGTGCCAGCAGCGTGGGACAGTCAGGCAATCAGCCCCAGCATTTT. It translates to CASSVGQSGNQPQHF.

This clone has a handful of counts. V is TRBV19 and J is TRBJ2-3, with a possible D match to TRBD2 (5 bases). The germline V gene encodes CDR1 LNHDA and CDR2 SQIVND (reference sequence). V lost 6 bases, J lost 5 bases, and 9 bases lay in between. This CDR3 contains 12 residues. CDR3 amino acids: CASRQSGDTQYF. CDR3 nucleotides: TGTGCCAGTAGGCAAAGCGGAGATACGCAGTATTTT. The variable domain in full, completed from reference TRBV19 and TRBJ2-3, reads DGGITQSPKYLFRKEGQNVTLSCEQNLNHDAMYWYRQDPGQGLRLIYYSQIVNDFQKGDIAEGYSVSREKKESFPLTVTSAQKNPTAFYLCASRQSGDTQYFGPGTRLTVL.

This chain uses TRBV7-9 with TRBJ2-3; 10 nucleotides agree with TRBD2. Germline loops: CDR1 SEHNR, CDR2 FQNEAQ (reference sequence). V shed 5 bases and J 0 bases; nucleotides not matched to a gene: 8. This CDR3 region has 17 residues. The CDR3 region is CASSAGTSASSTDTQYF. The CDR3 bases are TGTGCCAGCAGCGCGGGGACTAGCGCCTCTAGCACAGATACGCAGTATTTT.

CDR3 DNA sequence: TGCGCCAGCAGCCCTGTCGGGACTAGCGGAAACAATGAGCAGTTCTTC. Amino acid sequence: CASSPVGTSGNNEQFF. The chain links TRBV10-1 to TRBJ2-1; 11 bases fit TRBD2. Unmatched junction bases numbered 9, after V lost 6 bases and J lost 5 bases. The CDR3 contains 16 residues. Per germline, CDR1 WNHNN and CDR2 SYGVQD (reference sequence).

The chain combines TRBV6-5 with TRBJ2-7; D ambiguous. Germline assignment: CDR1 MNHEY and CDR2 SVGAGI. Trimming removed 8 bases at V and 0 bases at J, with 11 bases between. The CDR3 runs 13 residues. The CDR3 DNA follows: TGTGCCAGCGTCCCTCGGAGCTCCTACGAGCAGTACTTC. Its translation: CASVPRSSYEQYF.

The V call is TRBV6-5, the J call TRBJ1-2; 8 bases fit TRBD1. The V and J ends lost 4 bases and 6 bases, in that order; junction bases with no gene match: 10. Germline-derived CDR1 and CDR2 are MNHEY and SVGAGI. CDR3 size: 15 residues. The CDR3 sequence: CASSFSPGTGDGYTF. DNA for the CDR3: TGTGCCAGCAGTTTCTCTCCCGGGACAGGAGATGGCTACACCTTC.